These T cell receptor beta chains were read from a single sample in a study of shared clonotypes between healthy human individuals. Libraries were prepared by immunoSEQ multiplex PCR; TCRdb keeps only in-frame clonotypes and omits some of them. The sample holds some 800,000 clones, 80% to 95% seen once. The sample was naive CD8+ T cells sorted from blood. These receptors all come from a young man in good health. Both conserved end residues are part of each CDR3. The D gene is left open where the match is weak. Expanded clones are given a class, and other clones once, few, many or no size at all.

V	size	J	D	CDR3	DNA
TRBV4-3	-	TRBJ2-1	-	CASSQLNLINNEQFF	TGCGCCAGCAGCCAATTAAATTTAATCAACAATGAGCAGTTCTTC
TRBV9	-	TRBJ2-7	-	CASSVGPPYEQYF	TGTGCCAGCAGCGTAGGCCCGCCTTACGAGCAGTACTTC
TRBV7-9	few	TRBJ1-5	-	CASSLFGQPQHF	TGTGCCAGCAGCTTGTTTGGTCAGCCCCAGCATTTT
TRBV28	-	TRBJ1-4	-	CASSWDGELFF	TGTGCCAGCAGTTGGGACGGCGAACTGTTTTTT
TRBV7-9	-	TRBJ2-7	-	CATETATYEQYF	TGTGCCACTGAGACGGCTACCTACGAGCAGTACTTC
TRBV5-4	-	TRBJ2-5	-	CASSAEFHGETQYF	TGTGCCAGCAGCGCGGAGTTTCATGGGGAGACCCAGTACTTC
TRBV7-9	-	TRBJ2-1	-	CASSKSEGGMNEQFF	TGTGCCAGCAGTAAGTCGGAGGGAGGAATGAATGAGCAGTTCTTC
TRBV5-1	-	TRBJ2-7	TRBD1	CASSLTGTGAYEQYF	TGCGCCAGCAGCTTGACCGGGACAGGGGCATACGAGCAGTACTTC
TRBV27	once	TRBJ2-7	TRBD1	CASSRQGGYEQYF	TGTGCCAGCAGTCGACAGGGCGGCTACGAGCAGTACTTC
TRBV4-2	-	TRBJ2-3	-	CASSQERSETDTQYF	TGTGCCAGCAGCCAAGAACGATCGGAGACAGATACGCAGTATTTT
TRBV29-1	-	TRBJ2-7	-	CSVIGMPSYEQYF	TGCAGCGTTATCGGCATGCCGTCCTACGAGCAGTACTTC
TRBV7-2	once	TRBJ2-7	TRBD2	CASSLVPSGTAGYEQYF	TGTGCCAGCAGCTTAGTGCCTAGCGGGACGGCGGGGTACGAGCAGTACTTC
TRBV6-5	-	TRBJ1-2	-	CASSYSGRSRGYTF	TGTGCCAGCAGTTACTCGGGTCGTTCTCGGGGCTACACCTTC
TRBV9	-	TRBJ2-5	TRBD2	CASSSGGVQETQYF	TGTGCCAGCAGCTCTGGGGGGGTCCAAGAGACCCAGTACTTC
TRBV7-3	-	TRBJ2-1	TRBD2	CASSLEGTSGRLAYNEQFF	TGTGCCAGCAGCTTAGAGGGGACTAGCGGGAGGCTGGCTTACAATGAGCAGTTCTTC
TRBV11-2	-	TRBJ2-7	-	CASSSLGDFSYEQYF	TGTGCCAGCAGCTCTTTGGGGGATTTCTCCTACGAGCAGTACTTC
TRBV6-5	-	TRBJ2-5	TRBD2	CASSYSSGMYQETQYF	TGTGCCAGCAGTTACTCGAGCGGGATGTACCAAGAGACCCAGTACTTC
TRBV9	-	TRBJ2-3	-	CASSVAGLQTVDTQYF	TGTGCCAGCAGCGTAGCGGGACTCCAAACAGTGGATACGCAGTATTTT
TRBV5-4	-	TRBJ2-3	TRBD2	CASSLMGPRRESPDTQYF	TGTGCCAGCAGCTTAATGGGGCCCCGGCGGGAGTCCCCAGATACGCAGTATTTT
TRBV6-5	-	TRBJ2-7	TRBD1	CASSYAGTGTYEQYF	TGTGCCAGCAGTTATGCGGGGACAGGGACCTACGAGCAGTACTTC
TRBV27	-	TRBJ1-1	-	CASSSPFTEAFF	TGTGCCAGCAGTTCCCCGTTCACTGAAGCTTTCTTT
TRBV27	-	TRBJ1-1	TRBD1	CASSLSRGTDTEAFF	TGTGCCAGCAGTTTGAGCAGAGGGACAGACACTGAAGCTTTCTTT
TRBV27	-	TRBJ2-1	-	CASSLQGAYNEQFF	TGTGCCAGCAGCCTGCAGGGAGCCTACAATGAGCAGTTCTTC
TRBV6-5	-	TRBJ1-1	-	CASSYSNGGFTEAFF	TGTGCCAGCAGTTACTCGAACGGGGGGTTTACTGAAGCTTTCTTT
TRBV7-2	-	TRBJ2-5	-	CASSRQGRRETQYF	TGTGCCAGCAGCCGGCAGGGGCGACGAGAGACCCAGTACTTC
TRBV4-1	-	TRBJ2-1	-	CASSQAGTTYNEQFF	TGCGCCAGCAGCCAAGCCGGGACCACCTACAATGAGCAGTTCTTC
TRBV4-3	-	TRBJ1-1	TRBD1	CASSQDQRGQNTEAFF	TGCGCCAGCAGCCAAGATCAGAGGGGGCAGAACACTGAAGCTTTCTTT
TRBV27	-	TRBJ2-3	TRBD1	CASSFRGTGTDTQYF	TGTGCCAGCAGTTTCCGCGGGACAGGGACAGATACGCAGTATTTT
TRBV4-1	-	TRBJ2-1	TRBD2	CASSQAGGDWGQFF	TGCGCCAGCAGCCAAGCGGGGGGAGACTGGGGGCAGTTCTTC
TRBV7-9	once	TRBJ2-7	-	CASSSQDGSSYEQYF	TGTGCCAGCAGCTCACAGGACGGAAGCTCCTACGAGCAGTACTTC
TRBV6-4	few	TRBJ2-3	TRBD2	CASSRTSGSTDTQYF	TGTGCCAGCAGCCGGACTAGCGGGAGCACAGATACGCAGTATTTT
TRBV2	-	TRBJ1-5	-	CASGGDRRAQHF	TGTGCCAGTGGAGGAGACAGAAGGGCCCAGCATTTT
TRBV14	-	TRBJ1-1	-	CASSPSAGSDTEAFF	TGTGCCAGCAGCCCGAGCGCGGGGAGCGACACTGAAGCTTTCTTT
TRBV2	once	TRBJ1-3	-	CASSVYRESGNTIYF	TGTGCCAGCAGTGTATACAGGGAGAGTGGAAACACCATATATTTT
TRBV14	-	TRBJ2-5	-	CASSALLGWETQYF	TGTGCCAGCAGCGCTTTACTGGGGTGGGAGACCCAGTACTTC
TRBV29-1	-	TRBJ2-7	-	CSAEGTPREQYF	TGCAGCGCCGAAGGGACACCTCGCGAGCAGTACTTC
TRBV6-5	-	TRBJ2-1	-	CATTLGGNEQFF	TGTGCCACCACGCTAGGCGGCAATGAGCAGTTCTTC
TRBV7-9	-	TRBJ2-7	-	CASSLAVIYEQYF	TGTGCCAGCAGCTTAGCGGTCATCTACGAGCAGTACTTC
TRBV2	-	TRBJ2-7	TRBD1	CASSPGQGFDEQYF	TGTGCCAGCAGTCCGGGACAGGGTTTCGACGAGCAGTACTTC
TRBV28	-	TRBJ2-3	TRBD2	CASSTPSRDYTDTQYF	TGTGCCAGCAGTACCCCTTCCCGGGACTACACAGATACGCAGTATTTT